A selection of T cell receptor beta chains follows, all from one sample in a study of OX40 agonist ivuxolimab in advanced cancers. Only in-frame clones appear in the TCRdb table, and some are missing; sequencing was by immunoSEQ multiplex PCR. The data contain fewer than 30,000 clones, more than 70% of them seen just once; the ten biggest clones take up under 25%. This material consisted of CD4+ or CD8+ T cells sorted from blood, taken in a trial of the OX40 agonist ivuxolimab. These receptor sequences come from an adult with an advanced solid tumor such as melanoma, head and neck, liver or kidney cancer. Both conserved end residues are part of each CDR3. D genes are given only for firm matches.

CDR3	V	J	D
CASTLGQGSYEQYF	TRBV7-9	TRBJ2-7	-
CATSREEGDGYTF	TRBV15	TRBJ1-2	-
CASSQPPGGGPNQPQHF	TRBV4-1	TRBJ1-5	-
CASSPWDNNQPQHF	TRBV9	TRBJ1-5	-
CASSLLPGTPNTDTQYF	TRBV28	TRBJ2-3	-
CASSRGLAGTFSYEQYF	TRBV2	TRBJ2-7	TRBD2
CASSLPSGGQGQTEAFF	TRBV28	TRBJ1-1	TRBD1
CASRTGPGELFF	TRBV27	TRBJ2-2	-
CASGPPPQGGPHNEQFF	TRBV12-5	TRBJ2-1	TRBD1
CASSLAPGQGSNEQFF	TRBV7-2	TRBJ2-1	TRBD1
CASSPRTENYNEQFF	TRBV27	TRBJ2-1	-
CASSSGSEQYF	TRBV7-9	TRBJ2-7	-
CASSQRADRGWGQETQYF	TRBV4-1	TRBJ2-5	TRBD1
CASSSGTSDLYGYTF	TRBV6-6	TRBJ1-2	-
CATSRGQGEKLFF	TRBV15	TRBJ1-4	-
CASSLGLAGGNNEQFF	TRBV5-1	TRBJ2-1	TRBD2
CASSSWDGGNEQYF	TRBV13	TRBJ2-7	-